The 15 T cell receptor beta chains in this list originate from one sample, sequenced in a study of cytomegalovirus exposure and HLA in healthy donors. With 60 Vbeta and 13 Jbeta primers, the PCR was carried out. Profiled with immunoSEQ multiplex PCR; TCRdb holds only in-frame clones, not every one. This table has some 140,000 clones, about four fifths appearing once. Sequencing was done on a sample of PBMCs. These TCRs come from a man between 18 and 29 years old in good health and CMV-seronegative.

V usage is TRBV18 and J usage is TRBJ2-5; the D gene is possibly TRBD2 (5 bases). This CDR3 spans 14 amino acids. V lost 6 bases and J lost 5, with 16 bases in between. CDR1 and CDR2 (germline): KGHSH, LQKENI. CDR3 protein: CASSNPGRSETQYF. Here the CDR3 DNA reads TGTGCCAGCTCGAACCCGGGGAGATCGGAGACCCAGTACTTC.

The chain is built from TRBV5-1 and TRBJ2-5; D gene uncertain. This CDR3 spans 14 amino acids. Germline loops: CDR1 SGHRS, CDR2 YFSETQ. V lost 0 bases and J lost 2, with 8 bases in between. CDR3 DNA: TGCGCCAGCAGCTTGGACGGTTGGCAAGAGACCCAGTACTTC. Its protein product is CASSLDGWQETQYF.

The chain links TRBV28 to TRBJ1-1; D is perhaps TRBD1 (5 bases). The ends were cut back, 1 base at V and 4 bases at J, with 16 bases in the middle. Germline V gene sequence: CDR1 MDHEN, CDR2 SYDVKM. The CDR3 consists of 16 residues. The CDR3 region is CASSLFGAGVITEAFF. Here the CDR3 DNA reads TGTGCCAGCAGTTTATTTGGGGCGGGGGTGATCACTGAAGCTTTCTTT.

The chain recombines TRBV7-9 with TRBJ1-1, with 9 positions matching TRBD1. J was trimmed by 7 bases and V by 5 bases; bases with no gene match: 5. Germline loops: CDR1 SEHNR, CDR2 FQNEAQ (reference sequence). This CDR3 contains 13 residues. CDR3 protein: CASSPGQGSEAFF. In DNA, the CDR3 is TGTGCCAGCAGCCCGGGACAGGGAAGTGAAGCTTTCTTT.

The rearrangement joins TRBV6-5 to TRBJ1-1; 10 nucleotides line up with TRBD1. The junction had 2 bases not matched to a gene; V was cut back by 4 bases and J by 0 bases. Germline V gives CDR1 MNHEY, CDR2 SVGAGI. There are 15 residues in the CDR3. The CDR3 nucleotides read TGTGCCAGCAGTTGGACAGGGGGGATGAACACTGAAGCTTTCTTT. Its translation: CASSWTGGMNTEAFF.

V gene TRBV7-8 combines with J gene TRBJ1-5; no definite D call. Between the trimmed V and J ends, which lost 4 bases and 7 bases, there was a span of 11 bases. Per the germline V gene, CDR1 is SGHVS and CDR2 is FQNEAQ. The CDR3 covers 13 residues. CDR3 bases: TGTGCCAGCAGCTCCAGTTCGAACCAGCCCCAGCATTTT. It specifies CASSSSSNQPQHF.

Notes on this clone: Within the sample, other DNA sequences also encode this same CDR3. V usage is TRBV5-1 and J usage is TRBJ1-1, with D tentatively TRBD1 (5 bases). Trimming took off 1 base at V and 0 bases at J, with 13 bases between the two ends. The germline CDR1 and CDR2 sequences are SGHRS and YFSETQ. This CDR3 has 16 amino acids. For the CDR3, the DNA is TGCGCCAGCAGCTTGAAGGACACAAGGTTGAACACTGAAGCTTTCTTT. As protein: CASSLKDTRLNTEAFF.

This chain connects TRBV5-1 to TRBJ2-1, with 8 bases that match TRBD2. Germline CDR1 is SGHRS and CDR2 is YFSETQ. The junction had 4 bases not matched to a gene; V was cut back by 0 bases and J by 8 bases. The CDR3 consists of 14 residues. The CDR3 loop reads CASSLALRGDEQFF. In DNA, the CDR3 is TGCGCCAGCAGCTTGGCCCTGCGGGGGGATGAGCAGTTCTTC.

V usage is TRBV25-1 and J usage is TRBJ1-1, with TRBD1 matching 7 bases. The V segment lost 6 bases and the J segment 3 bases; nucleotides outside the gene matches: 7. The CDR3 extends over 14 amino acids. Germline-derived CDR1 and CDR2 are MGHDK and SYGVNS. The CDR3 is CASSPRGWDTEAFF. The CDR3 DNA sequence: TGTGCCAGCAGCCCCAGGGGGTGGGACACTGAAGCTTTCTTT.

The gene calls are TRBV5-4 and TRBJ1-2, with D perhaps matching TRBD1 (5 bases). V lost 3 bases to trimming and J lost 0 bases, with 9 bases between them. The CDR3 extends over 14 amino acids. The germline V gene has CDR1 SGHNT and CDR2 YYREEE (reference sequence). This chain's CDR3 is CASSWAQANYGYTF. As DNA, the CDR3 is TGTGCCAGCAGCTGGGCACAGGCTAACTATGGCTACACCTTC.

The CDR3 spells CASRGQGGRGELFF. The CDR3 DNA sequence: TGTGCCAGCAGGGGACAGGGTGGTCGCGGGGAGCTGTTTTTT. The rearrangement joins TRBV6-1 to TRBJ2-2; 9 bases align to TRBD1. Germline V lookup: CDR1 MNHNS, CDR2 SASEGT. This CDR3 comprises 14 residues. V lost 6 bases to trimming and J lost 7 bases; unmatched junction nucleotides: 6.

This chain links TRBV15 with TRBJ1-6; D may be TRBD1 (6 bases). CDR3 length equals 15 residues. From germline, CDR1 is LNHNV and CDR2 YYDKDF (reference sequence). V gave up 1 base and J gave up 5 bases, with 9 bases separating them. CDR3 sequence (DNA): TGTGCCACCAGCAGAGTACGACAGGATAATTCACCCCTCCACTTT. It is translated as CATSRVRQDNSPLHF.

The genes are TRBV6-6 and TRBJ2-1; TRBD2 matches 12 bases. The germline CDR1 and CDR2 sequences are MNHNY and SVGAGI (reference sequence). The CDR3 has 15 residues. Trimming cost V 6 bases and J 8 bases; bases outside gene matches: 8. CDR3 DNA sequence: TGTGCCAGCAGCCTGGGGACTAGCGGGTTAGATGAGCAGTTCTTC. It specifies CASSLGTSGLDEQFF.

This sequence joins TRBV7-2 and TRBJ1-2, with D unresolved. Germline V gene lookup returns CDR1 SGHTA and CDR2 FQGNSA. CDR3 length: 13 residues. V shed 4 bases and J shed 6 bases, with 12 bases lying between them. CDR3 bases: TGTGCCAGCAGCTGGAGTCCGGCGGATGGCTACACCTTC. Translating it yields CASSWSPADGYTF.

The genes are TRBV11-3 and TRBJ2-5, with TRBD1 matching over 8 bases. This CDR3 spans 13 amino acids. The junction had 1 base not matched to a gene; V was cut back by 4 bases and J by 3 bases. The germline gives CDR1 SGHNT, CDR2 YENEEA. The CDR3 DNA reads as TGTGCCAGCAGCTGGGGACAGGAAGAGACCCAGTACTTC. Residues: CASSWGQEETQYF. The complete variable domain, with remaining parts taken from reference TRBV11-3 and TRBJ2-5, reads EAGVVQSPRYKIIEKKQPVAFWCNPISGHNTLYWYLQNLGQGPELLIRYENEEAVDDSQLPKDRFSAERLKGVDSTLKIQPAELGDSAVYLCASSWGQEETQYFGPGTRLLVL.